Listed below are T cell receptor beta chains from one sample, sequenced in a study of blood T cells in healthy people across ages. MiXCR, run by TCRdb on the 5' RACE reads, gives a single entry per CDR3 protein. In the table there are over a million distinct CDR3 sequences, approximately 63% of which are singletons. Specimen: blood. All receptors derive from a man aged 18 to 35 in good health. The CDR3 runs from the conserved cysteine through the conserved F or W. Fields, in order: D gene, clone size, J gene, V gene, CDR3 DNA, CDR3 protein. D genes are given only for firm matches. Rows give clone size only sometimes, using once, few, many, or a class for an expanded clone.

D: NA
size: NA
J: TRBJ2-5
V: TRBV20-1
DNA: TGCAGTGCTAGTTTGGATCGGGAGACCCAGTACTTC
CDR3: CSASLDRETQYF

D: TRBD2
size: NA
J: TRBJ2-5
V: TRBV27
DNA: TGTGCCAACAGTTTGGGGGGACTAGCGGGAGTACAGTACTTC
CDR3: CANSLGGLAGVQYF

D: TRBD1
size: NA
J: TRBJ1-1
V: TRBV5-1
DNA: TGCGCCAGCAGCTTCGAAGGGACAGGGGCCTTCAACACTGAAGCTTTCTTT
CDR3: CASSFEGTGAFNTEAFF

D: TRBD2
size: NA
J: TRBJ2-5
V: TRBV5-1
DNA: TGCGCCAGCAGCATGCGGAGGACTAGCGATACCACCCAAGAGACCCAGTACTTC
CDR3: CASSMRRTSDTTQETQYF

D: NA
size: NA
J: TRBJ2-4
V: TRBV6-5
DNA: TGTGCCAGCAGAGGCCCCGGGGAGGTTGCCAAAAACATTCAGTACTTC
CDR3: CASRGPGEVAKNIQYF

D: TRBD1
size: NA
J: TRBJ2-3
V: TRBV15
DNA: TGTGCCACCAGCATGGGGCAGGGGGCTAGCACAGATACGCAGTATTTT
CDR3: CATSMGQGASTDTQYF

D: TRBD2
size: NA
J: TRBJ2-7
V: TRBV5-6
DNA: TGTGCCAGCAGCTCAACTAGCGGGAGGAGGTTCGAGCAGTACTTC
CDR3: CASSSTSGRRFEQYF

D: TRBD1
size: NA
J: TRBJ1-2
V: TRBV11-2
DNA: TGTGCCAGCAGCTTAGTGGGACAGGGCGTCTATGGCTACACCTTC
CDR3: CASSLVGQGVYGYTF

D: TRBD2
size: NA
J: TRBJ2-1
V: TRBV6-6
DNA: TGTGCCAGCAGTTACTCGATGCAGGCGGGAGGATCCAATGAGCAGTTCTTC
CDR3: CASSYSMQAGGSNEQFF

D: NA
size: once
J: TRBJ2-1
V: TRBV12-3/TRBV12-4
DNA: TGTGTCAGCAGTTTACTTTTGAGGAATGAGCAGTTCTTC
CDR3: CVSSLLLRNEQFF